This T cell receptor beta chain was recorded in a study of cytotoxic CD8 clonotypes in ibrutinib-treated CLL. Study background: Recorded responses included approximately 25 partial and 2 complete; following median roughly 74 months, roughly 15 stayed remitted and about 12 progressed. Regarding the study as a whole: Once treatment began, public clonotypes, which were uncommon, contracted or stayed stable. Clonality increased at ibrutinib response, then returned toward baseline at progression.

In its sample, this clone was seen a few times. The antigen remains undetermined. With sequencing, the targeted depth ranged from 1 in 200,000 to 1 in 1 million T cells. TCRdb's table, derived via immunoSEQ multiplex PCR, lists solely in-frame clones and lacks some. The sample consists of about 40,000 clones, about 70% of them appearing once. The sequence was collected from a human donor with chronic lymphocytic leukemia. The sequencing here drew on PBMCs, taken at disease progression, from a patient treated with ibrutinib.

Written as DNA, the CDR3 is TGTGCCAGCAGCTTAGCGAAGCAGGGGGCTATCCATGAGCAGTTCTTC. It codes for CASSLAKQGAIHEQFF. V gene TRBV7-9 combines with J gene TRBJ2-1; 8 nucleotides align to TRBD1. Trimming took 0 bases from V and 8 from J; bases not matched to a gene: 9. There are 16 residues in the CDR3. Germline V CDR1 and CDR2: SEHNR, FQNEAQ (reference sequence).